This entry lists 8 T cell receptor beta chains sequenced from one sample in a study of T cell changes during pregnancy in multiple sclerosis. The assay was immunoSEQ multiplex PCR, and TCRdb's table has in-frame clones only and misses some. The sample shows roughly 38,000 clones, about 90% of them seen only once. Specimen: CD4+ T cells from peripheral blood mononuclear cells, collected before pregnancy. All receptors come from a female donor with multiple sclerosis, enrolled in a pregnancy study.

Only a few counts were recorded for this clone. The gene calls are TRBV5-1 and TRBJ2-7; the D gene is possibly TRBD2 (6 bases). Per germline, CDR1 SGHRS and CDR2 YFSETQ. Trimming took off 2 bases at V and 7 bases at J, with 13 bases between the two ends. The CDR3 consists of 13 residues. CDR3 sequence: CASSLHSGREQYF. The CDR3 region has the DNA TGCGCCAGCAGCTTACATTCCGGGAGAGAGCAGTACTTC.

V usage is TRBV7-9 and J usage is TRBJ2-7, with 9 positions matching TRBD2. After removal of 2 bases from V and 2 bases from J, the junction contained 4 bases not matched to a gene. CDR3 size: 15 residues. Germline values: CDR1 SEHNR, CDR2 FQNEAQ (reference sequence). CDR3 protein: CASSLRTSDTYEQYF. CDR3 DNA: TGTGCCAGCAGCTTAAGGACTAGCGATACCTACGAGCAGTACTTC.

The rearrangement uses TRBV5-4 and TRBJ2-7; TRBD1 might be the D (6 bases). The CDR3 totals 13 residues. Germline V gene lookup returns CDR1 SGHNT and CDR2 YYREEE (reference sequence). Trimming took off 5 bases at V and 4 bases at J, with 13 bases between the two ends. CDR3 nucleotides: TGTGCCAGCAGACGATGGGACATTTACGAGCAGTACTTC. Translating it yields CASRRWDIYEQYF.

V is TRBV11-2 and J is TRBJ2-7, with D possibly matching TRBD1 (5 bases). This CDR3 region has 13 residues. Trimming stripped 1 base from V and 6 bases from J, with 10 bases between. The germline V gene encodes CDR1 SGHAT and CDR2 FQNNGV. The CDR3 DNA follows: TGTGCCAGCAGCTTAGTGGAAGGGGTCGAGCAGTACTTC. This sequence encodes CASSLVEGVEQYF.

The V and J genes are TRBV10-3 and TRBJ2-5; D is perhaps TRBD2 (5 bases). The CDR3 consists of 14 residues. The V and J ends lost 3 bases and 0 bases respectively, with 8 bases between them. Germline V gene lookup returns CDR1 ENHRY and CDR2 SYGVKD. The CDR3 nucleotides read TGTGCCATCAGTGATTCGGGGTACCAAGAGACCCAGTACTTC. Translation gives CAISDSGYQETQYF.

J is TRBJ2-1 and V is TRBV5-6; 12 nucleotides line up with TRBD2. Trimming took 1 base from V and 11 from J; bases not matched to a gene: 7. Germline CDR1 is SGHDT and CDR2 is YYEEEE. This CDR3 contains 15 residues. The CDR3: CASSLSRLAGDQQFF. CDR3 nucleotide sequence: TGTGCCAGCAGCTTGTCGCGACTAGCGGGAGATCAGCAGTTCTTC.

CDR3 residues: CASSPGQDVTEAFF. CDR3 nucleotides: TGCGCCAGCAGCCCGGGACAGGACGTAACTGAAGCTTTCTTT. The V and J genes are TRBV5-1 and TRBJ1-1, with 8 bases lining up with TRBD1. V was clipped by 4 bases and J by 5 bases; unmatched bases: 7. The CDR3 is made up of 14 amino acids. Germline V gives CDR1 SGHRS, CDR2 YFSETQ. The full variable domain, completed using reference TRBV5-1 and TRBJ1-1, is KAGVTQTPRYLIKTRGQQVTLSCSPISGHRSVSWYQQTPGQGLQFLFEYFSETQRNKGNFPGRFSGRQFSNSRSEMNVSTLELGDSALYLCASSPGQDVTEAFFGQGTRLTVV.

This clone has just a few counts. This sequence joins TRBV30 and TRBJ1-5; D may be TRBD1 (6 bases). The V end was cut by 4 bases, the J end by 4 bases, with 17 bases between. The CDR3 is 15 amino acids. CDR1 and CDR2 (germline): GTSNPN, SVGIG (reference sequence). DNA for the CDR3: TGTGCCTGGAAGAAAAGATCAGGGGAAAATCAGCCCCAGCATTTT. Its translation: CAWKKRSGENQPQHF.